A single sample gave rise to the 21 T cell receptor beta chains below, sequenced in a study of cytomegalovirus exposure and HLA in healthy donors. 60 Vbeta and 13 Jbeta primers were used in PCR. Some clones are missing from TCRdb's copy, which holds only in-frame ones; the method was immunoSEQ multiplex PCR. Of approximately 150,000 clones in the sample, 68% were seen once. Material: PBMCs. These receptors were obtained from a man between 50 and 59 years old in good health and CMV-seronegative.

This clone showed up just once. The chain employs TRBV7-9 and TRBJ1-5, with 10 bases aligning to TRBD1. Trimming at V came to 4 bases and at J to 4 bases, leaving 7 bases not matched to a gene. This CDR3 is 16 amino acids long. Germline values: CDR1 SEHNR, CDR2 FQNEAQ (reference sequence). The CDR3 protein is CASSSTRQGANQPQHF. CDR3 DNA: TGTGCCAGCAGCTCCACAAGACAGGGGGCGAATCAGCCCCAGCATTTT.

Regarding this clone: Without the conserved terminal phenylalanine or tryptophan, this CDR3 likely stems from a read error. V and J are TRBV18 and TRBJ2-7, with 7 bases identical to TRBD1. Germline trimming cut 0 bases from V and 1 base from J; bases unmatched to any gene: 3. The CDR3 totals 15 residues. The germline V gene encodes CDR1 KGHSH and CDR2 LQKENI. The CDR3 sequence is CASSPPGQASYEQYL. The CDR3 nucleotides read TGTGCCAGCTCACCACCAGGACAGGCATCCTACGAGCAGTACCTC.

This clone was seen once. This rearrangement joins TRBV4-2 to TRBJ1-5; D unclear. CDR3 length: 14 residues. V was cut by 5 bases and J by 8 bases, with 16 bases left in between. Germline CDR1 reads LGHNA; CDR2 reads YNFKEQ. The CDR3 bases are TGTGCCAGCAGCTCCGAGGGATCCCGTGAGCCCCAGCATTTT. This translates into CASSSEGSREPQHF.

The CDR3 bases are TGTGCCAGCAGCTTAGCCCCCCTCGGACAGAATGAAAAACTGTTTTTT. Residues: CASSLAPLGQNEKLFF. V usage is TRBV11-2 and J usage is TRBJ1-4; a weak D match, TRBD1 (6 bases). This CDR3 is built from 16 residues. V was trimmed by 1 base and J by 5 bases, leaving 14 bases between them. Germline V CDR1 and CDR2: SGHAT, FQNNGV.

The V call is TRBV6-5, the J call TRBJ2-7, with 9 bases fitting TRBD1. V gave up 5 bases and J gave up 7 bases; unmatched junction bases: 9. Germline V gene sequence: CDR1 MNHEY, CDR2 SVGAGI. The CDR3 has 14 amino acids. CDR3 in amino acids: CASSPPGQGKEQYF. CDR3 DNA sequence: TGTGCCAGCAGTCCTCCGGGACAGGGAAAAGAGCAGTACTTC.

This clone has just one count. V is TRBV11-2 and J is TRBJ1-4; D not resolved. Germline CDR1 SGHAT, CDR2 FQNNGV. The length of the CDR3 is 16 residues. Deletions cut 1 base from V and 8 bases from J, with 17 bases between. The CDR3 loop reads CASSLGPGVEGEKLFF. The CDR3 coding sequence is TGTGCCAGCAGCTTAGGGCCTGGGGTTGAGGGAGAAAAACTGTTTTTT.

This chain joins TRBV4-1 and TRBJ2-1; the match to TRBD2 covers 13 bases. With V trimmed by 4 bases and J by 7 bases, 4 bases remained unmatched. The CDR3 totals 15 residues. Per the germline V gene, CDR1 is MGHRA and CDR2 is YSYEKL. CDR3 residues: CASSLGLAGENEQFF. The DNA for the CDR3 is TGCGCCAGCAGCCTCGGACTAGCGGGGGAAAATGAGCAGTTCTTC.

This clone was detected only a few times. The V call is TRBV11-3, the J call TRBJ2-3; 9 bases align to TRBD2. CDR3 size: 14 residues. J lost 5 bases, V lost 3 bases, and 3 bases had no gene match. Germline values: CDR1 SGHNT, CDR2 YENEEA. The CDR3: CASSFSGGKDTQYF. CDR3 nucleotides: TGTGCCAGCAGCTTTAGCGGGGGAAAAGATACGCAGTATTTT.

The CDR3 here is CASSQLDRAYEQYF. Written as DNA, the CDR3 is TGCGCCAGCAGCCAACTTGACAGGGCCTACGAGCAGTACTTC. The chain links TRBV5-1 to TRBJ2-7; 7 bases match TRBD1. From germline, CDR1 is SGHRS and CDR2 YFSETQ. The CDR3 contains 14 residues. V lost 4 bases, J lost 2 bases, and 6 bases stayed unmatched.

This clone was observed a handful of times. The chain couples TRBV5-1 to TRBJ2-3; maybe TRBD2 (6 bases). Looked up from germline, CDR1 is SGHRS and CDR2 is YFSETQ. The CDR3 has 14 residues. V was trimmed by 1 base and J by 2 bases, leaving 8 bases between them. CDR3 in amino acids: CASSLLATTDTQYF. The CDR3 DNA follows: TGCGCCAGCAGCTTGCTAGCGACCACAGATACGCAGTATTTT. Based on the CDR3 plus reference TRBV5-1 and TRBJ2-3, the full variable domain is KAGVTQTPRYLIKTRGQQVTLSCSPISGHRSVSWYQQTPGQGLQFLFEYFSETQRNKGNFPGRFSGRQFSNSRSEMNVSTLELGDSALYLCASSLLATTDTQYFGPGTRLTVL.

This chain uses TRBV7-2 with TRBJ1-1; no firm D call. The germline V gene has CDR1 SGHTA and CDR2 FQGNSA. V shed 5 bases and J shed 2 bases, with 15 bases lying between them. The CDR3 spans 15 residues. The CDR3 region has the DNA TGTGCCAGCAGCCCCCGAGCCCCGGGTAACACTGAAGCTTTCTTT. Its translation: CASSPRAPGNTEAFF.

V gene TRBV6-1 combines with J gene TRBJ2-1; weak D call: TRBD1 (7 bases). The V gene's germline CDR1 is MNHNS and CDR2 SASEGT. Between the trimmed V and J ends, which lost 5 bases and 1 base, there was a span of 12 bases. This CDR3 is 15 amino acids long. The CDR3 loop is CASSLQGGSYNEQFF. CDR3 DNA sequence: TGTGCCAGCAGTCTTCAGGGGGGTTCCTACAATGAGCAGTTCTTC.

The chain employs TRBV7-9 and TRBJ2-7, with TRBD1 as a possible D gene (6 bases). The length of the CDR3 is 14 residues. Germline CDR1 and CDR2: SEHNR and FQNEAQ (reference sequence). V was pared by 4 bases and J by 5 bases, with 15 bases between. CDR3 in DNA: TGTGCCAGCAGCTCAAATTTACAGGGAGACGAGCAGTACTTC. Its translation is CASSSNLQGDEQYF.

The V call is TRBV7-3, the J call TRBJ2-1; 15 nucleotides match TRBD2. The CDR3 loop spans 19 amino acids. The V gene end was trimmed by 4 bases and the J gene end by 1 base; junction bases not matched to a gene: 8. Germline CDR1 SGHTA, CDR2 FQGTGA. The CDR3 sequence is CASSSTGTSGGLSYNEQFF. DNA of the CDR3: TGTGCCAGCAGCTCGACCGGGACTAGCGGGGGGCTTTCCTACAATGAGCAGTTCTTC.

This sequence joins TRBV29-1 and TRBJ1-2; D is possibly TRBD1 (6 bases). Germline-derived CDR1 and CDR2 are SQVTM and ANQGSEA. The CDR3 sequence is 13 residues long. The CDR3 nucleotides are TGCAGTGACCGGGACACCTCTAACTATGGCTACACCTTC. It specifies CSDRDTSNYGYTF.

The chain links TRBV19 to TRBJ1-1; 9 bases are a match to TRBD1. The CDR3 covers 14 residues. CDR1 LNHDA and CDR2 SQIVND come from the germline V gene (reference sequence). Trimming took 5 bases from V and 5 from J; bases not matched to a gene: 6. The CDR3 DNA follows: TGTGCCAGTAGTCCAGGGACAGGGTGGACTGAAGCTTTCTTT. Encoded protein: CASSPGTGWTEAFF.

V is TRBV2 and J is TRBJ2-7, with D unclear. V dropped 4 bases and J dropped 7 bases, with 5 bases sitting between them. The CDR3 spans 10 residues. The germline V gene encodes CDR1 SNHLY and CDR2 FYNNEI. CDR3 protein: CASSVMEQYF. The CDR3 DNA sequence: TGTGCCAGCAGTGTAATGGAGCAGTACTTC.

The chain is built from TRBV5-1 and TRBJ1-2; 7 bases align to TRBD1. Trimming at V came to 5 bases and at J to 3 bases, leaving 7 bases not matched to a gene. Germline CDR1 reads SGHRS; CDR2 reads YFSETQ. The CDR3 spans 14 residues. CDR3 DNA: TGCGCCAGCAGGGAACAGGGGTCGGACTATGGCTACACCTTC. Translated: CASREQGSDYGYTF. The whole variable domain, remainder taken from reference TRBV5-1 and TRBJ1-2, is KAGVTQTPRYLIKTRGQQVTLSCSPISGHRSVSWYQQTPGQGLQFLFEYFSETQRNKGNFPGRFSGRQFSNSRSEMNVSTLELGDSALYLCASREQGSDYGYTFGSGTRLTVV.

The V call is TRBV6-5, the J call TRBJ1-1; D gene ambiguous. CDR1 is MNHEY and CDR2 is SVGAGI in the germline V gene. Trimming shortened V by 3 bases and J by 1 base, and 9 bases separated the two germline ends. The CDR3 length is 14 residues. CDR3 protein: CASSYGLANTEAFF. The CDR3 DNA reads TGTGCCAGCAGTTATGGGCTAGCGAACACTGAAGCTTTCTTT.

This rearrangement joins TRBV11-2 to TRBJ1-2, with D perhaps TRBD1 (6 bases). The CDR3 is 12 residues long. CDR1 is SGHAT and CDR2 is FQNNGV in the germline V gene. Trimming removed 5 bases from V and 8 bases from J, with 12 bases in between. CDR3 sequence: CASSGGAQGYTF. The CDR3, as DNA: TGTGCCAGCAGCGGGGGGGCGCAAGGCTACACCTTC.

J is TRBJ1-1 and V is TRBV19, with TRBD1 as a possible D gene (6 bases). Deletions cut 5 bases from V and 5 bases from J, with 18 bases between. Germline values: CDR1 LNHDA, CDR2 SQIVND (reference sequence). CDR3 size: 15 residues. CDR3 residues: CASSHTGYQGTEAFF. As DNA, the CDR3 is TGTGCCAGTAGTCACACAGGCTACCAGGGGACTGAAGCTTTCTTT.